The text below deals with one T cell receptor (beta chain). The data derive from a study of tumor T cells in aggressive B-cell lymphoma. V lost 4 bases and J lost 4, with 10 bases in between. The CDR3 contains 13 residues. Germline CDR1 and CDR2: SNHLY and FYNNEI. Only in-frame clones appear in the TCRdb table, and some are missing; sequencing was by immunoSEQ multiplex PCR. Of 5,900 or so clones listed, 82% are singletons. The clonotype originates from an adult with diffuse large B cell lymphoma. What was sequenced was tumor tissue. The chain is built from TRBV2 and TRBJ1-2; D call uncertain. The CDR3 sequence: CASSASGFYGYTF. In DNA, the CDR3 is TGTGCCAGCAGTGCATCGGGATTCTATGGCTACACCTTC.